These T cell receptor beta chains were read from a single sample in a study of blood T cell repertoires in COVID-19. Some clones are missing from TCRdb's copy, which holds only in-frame ones; the method was immunoSEQ multiplex PCR. Of about 160,000 clones listed, 84% were seen once; the top ten hold nearly 8%. The source material was PBMCs or T cells enriched from blood (not recorded which). The receptors shown here come from a woman in her forties or fifties who had recovered from COVID-19. Each CDR3 is given with its conserved first and last residue. The D gene is left open where the match is weak. Size is stated for part of the rows, as once, few or many counts, or as a class when the clone is expanded.

cdr3_nt,cdr3_aa,v_call,clone_size,j_call,d_call
TGTGCCAGCAGCTTTTTAAGCTCCAGGGCGGACACTGAAGCTTTCTTT,CASSFLSSRADTEAFF,TRBV11-1,.,TRBJ1-1,.
TGTGCCAGCAGTGCGAGGGAGTCCTCCTTGGGAAACACCATATATTTT,CASSARESSLGNTIYF,TRBV2,.,TRBJ1-3,.
TGTGCCAGTAACGACCCTAGGGGGGGAAACAATCTCCGGCAGCCCCAGCATTTT,CASNDPRGGNNLRQPQHF,TRBV19,.,TRBJ1-5,.
TGTGCCAGCAGCTTGGATGGGGACAGATCCTACGAGCAGTACTTC,CASSLDGDRSYEQYF,TRBV5-5,.,TRBJ2-7,TRBD1
TGTGCCAGCAGCTTAGCACCACAGTATGAGCAGTTCTTC,CASSLAPQYEQFF,TRBV7-9,.,TRBJ2-1,.
TGTGCCAGTAGTGGCGGAGGGGCGGCGACCCAGTACTTC,CASSGGGAATQYF,TRBV19,.,TRBJ2-5,.
TGTGCCAGCAGCCAACCAAGACTAGCGGGAGAGGAGCAGTACTTC,CASSQPRLAGEEQYF,TRBV14,.,TRBJ2-7,TRBD2
TGTGCCAGCAGTGCGGACAGGGCATTAAGTAATTCACCCCTCCACTTT,CASSADRALSNSPLHF,TRBV2,few,TRBJ1-6,TRBD1
TGCGCCAGCAGCCAAGAGACACGGTGGGAGGGATTCTCTGGAAACACCATATATTTT,CASSQETRWEGFSGNTIYF,TRBV4-3,.,TRBJ1-3,.
TGTGCCACCAGCAGTCCAACCGGCACTAGCGGCAATAAAGAGACCCAGTACTTC,CATSSPTGTSGNKETQYF,TRBV15,.,TRBJ2-5,TRBD2
TGTGCCAGCCTACGGGGGGCGGGCACAGATACGCAGTATTTT,CASLRGAGTDTQYF,TRBV7-2,once,TRBJ2-3,.
TGTGCCGCCAACAGGGGGGGAGGCGAGACCCAGTACTTC,CAANRGGGETQYF,TRBV6-5,.,TRBJ2-5,.
TGTGCCAGCAGCTTAACGCGGGGGGGGTTCTCCTACGAGCAGTACTTC,CASSLTRGGFSYEQYF,TRBV7-2,.,TRBJ2-7,TRBD2
TGTGCCAGCAGCCCGACTAGCGGGGAGCACATTCAGTACTTC,CASSPTSGEHIQYF,TRBV9,.,TRBJ2-4,TRBD2
TGTGCCAGTATCATCCGGGACAGGGGGGTAGAAAGCGATAATTCACCCCTCCACTTT,CASIIRDRGVESDNSPLHF,TRBV19,.,TRBJ1-6,TRBD1
TGTGCCAGCAGCCTTAAGTCGGGGAAGTCTGGCTACACCTTC,CASSLKSGKSGYTF,TRBV3-1/TRBV3-2,.,TRBJ1-2,.
TGTGCCAGCAGCACGCGACCGGACAGACTCCACTTT,CASSTRPDRLHF,TRBV4-2,.,TRBJ1-6,.
TGTGCCAGCTCCCCGGGAGGGGAAGGCTACACCTTC,CASSPGGEGYTF,TRBV18,.,TRBJ1-2,.
TGTGCCATTCATGTCAGTGATAATCAGCCCCAGCATTTT,CAIHVSDNQPQHF,TRBV21-1,.,TRBJ1-5,.
TGTGCCAGCAGTCCATCGGGCCCCTTGGGGGGTGGCTACACCTTC,CASSPSGPLGGGYTF,TRBV28,few,TRBJ1-2,.
TGTGCCAGCAGTTACGGAGTTCCCACCTACGAGCAGTACTTC,CASSYGVPTYEQYF,TRBV6-2/TRBV6-3,.,TRBJ2-7,.
TGTGCCAGCAGCTTAGACGGTAGCGGGGGATCCACCCAGTACTTC,CASSLDGSGGSTQYF,TRBV11-3,.,TRBJ2-5,TRBD2
TGCGCCAGCAGCCAAGCGCCACTAGCCAAAAACATTCAGTACTTC,CASSQAPLAKNIQYF,TRBV4-1,.,TRBJ2-4,.
TGCGCCAGCAGCCAAGGGGGGGGAGTGAGGAATGAGCAGTTCTTC,CASSQGGGVRNEQFF,TRBV4-3,.,TRBJ2-1,TRBD2
TGTGCCAGCAGCTTGACAAGCGGATTTGGAAACACCATATATTTT,CASSLTSGFGNTIYF,TRBV5-6,.,TRBJ1-3,.
TGCGCCAGCAGCTTGGGTCAGGAGACCCAGTACTTC,CASSLGQETQYF,TRBV5-1,once,TRBJ2-5,.
TGTGCCAGCAGCTTCAGGACAGGAATTTACGAGCAGTACTTC,CASSFRTGIYEQYF,TRBV6-2/TRBV6-3,.,TRBJ2-7,TRBD1
TGTGCCAGCAGCCAAGATTCTCGAGTACCAGATACGCAGTATTTT,CASSQDSRVPDTQYF,TRBV14,once,TRBJ2-3,.
TGCGCCAGCAGCTTGGGACTGACCAAAGAGACCCAGTACTTC,CASSLGLTKETQYF,TRBV5-1,.,TRBJ2-5,.
TGTGCCAGCAGTTACAGGACGGGGACTTATGGCTACACCTTC,CASSYRTGTYGYTF,TRBV6-5,.,TRBJ1-2,.
TGTGCCACTGGCCTAGCGGGAGGAGTCCCCACAGATACGCAGTATTTT,CATGLAGGVPTDTQYF,TRBV24-1,.,TRBJ2-3,TRBD2
TGTGCCACCAGCAGCGGGACAGTAACTAATGAAAAACTGTTTTTT,CATSSGTVTNEKLFF,TRBV15,once,TRBJ1-4,TRBD1
TGTGCCAGCAGCCAGAGTGGTTACGAGCAGTACTTC,CASSQSGYEQYF,TRBV3-1/TRBV3-2,.,TRBJ2-7,.
TGCAGTGTCAATAGCGGGAGGGAGCTGTTTTTT,CSVNSGRELFF,TRBV20-1,.,TRBJ2-2,TRBD2
TGTGCCAGCAGCTTCTCGACAGGGGGCTCCGGAAACACCATATATTTT,CASSFSTGGSGNTIYF,TRBV7-8,.,TRBJ1-3,TRBD1
TGTGCCATCAGCACAGGGGGCTTAGGCTACACCTTC,CAISTGGLGYTF,TRBV10-3,.,TRBJ1-2,TRBD1
TGCGCCAGCAGCCCCGGGGAGACCCAGTACTTC,CASSPGETQYF,TRBV5-1,few,TRBJ2-5,.